The present entry profiles one T cell receptor (beta chain) with its context. Its specificity is not known. The CDR3 sequence is 11 residues long. V gave up 7 bases and J gave up 11 bases, with 14 bases separating them. Looked up from germline, CDR1 is SNHLY and CDR2 is FYNNEI. This entry belongs to a study of cytomegalovirus exposure and HLA in healthy donors. Whole-study results and caveats: There was a cluster of highly shared sequence variants that was likely a sequencing artifact.

The PCR had 60 Vbeta and 13 Jbeta primers. Authors' analysis steps: Later analysis identified 80 million to 90 million unique TCR beta chains, about 10 million shared. The assay was immunoSEQ multiplex PCR, and TCRdb's table has in-frame clones only and misses some. The DNA was the basis for D and trimming; V, J and clone size are from that table. This sample's table has around 200,000 clones. What was sequenced was PBMCs. This receptor was obtained from a girl aged 2 to 9 in good health and CMV-seropositive. The gene calls are TRBV2 and TRBJ1-1; D unclear. CDR3: CASKITPGAFF. The DNA of the CDR3 is TGTGCCAGCAAGATCACCCCGGGGGCTTTCTTT.